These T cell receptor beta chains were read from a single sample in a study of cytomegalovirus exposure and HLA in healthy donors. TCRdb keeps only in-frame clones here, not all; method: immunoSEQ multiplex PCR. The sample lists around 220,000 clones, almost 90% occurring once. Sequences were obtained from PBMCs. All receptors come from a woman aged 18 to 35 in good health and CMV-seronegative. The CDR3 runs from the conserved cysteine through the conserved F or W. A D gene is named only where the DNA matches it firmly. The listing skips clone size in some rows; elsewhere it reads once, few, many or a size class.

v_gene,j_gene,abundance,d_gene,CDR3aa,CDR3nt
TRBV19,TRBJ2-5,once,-,CASSERGKGRWLETQYF,TGTGCCAGTAGTGAGCGCGGGAAAGGACGGTGGCTGGAGACCCAGTACTTC
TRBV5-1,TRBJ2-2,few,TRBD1,CASSSSDRGPTGELFF,TGCGCCAGCAGCTCCTCTGACAGGGGGCCCACCGGGGAGCTGTTTTTT
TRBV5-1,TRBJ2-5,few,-,CASSLGFGEYF,TGCGCCAGCAGCTTGGGGTTCGGGGAGTACTTC
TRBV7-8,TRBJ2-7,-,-,CASSRGTGYEQYF,TGTGCCAGCAGCCGCGGGACGGGCTACGAGCAGTACTTC
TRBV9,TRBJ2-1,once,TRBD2,CASSPFGRAGLNEQFF,TGTGCCAGCAGCCCGTTCGGGAGGGCCGGTCTGAATGAGCAGTTCTTC
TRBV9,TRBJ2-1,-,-,CASSVEGLRNEQFF,TGTGCCAGCAGCGTAGAGGGACTCCGCAATGAGCAGTTCTTC
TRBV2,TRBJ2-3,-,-,CASRESDTQYF,TGTGCCAGCCGAGAGTCTGATACGCAGTATTTT
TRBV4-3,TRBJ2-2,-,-,CASSQALVGANTGELFF,TGCGCCAGCAGCCAAGCATTGGTAGGAGCGAACACCGGGGAGCTGTTTTTT
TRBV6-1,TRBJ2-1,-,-,CASSEEGLIYNEQFF,TGTGCCAGCAGTGAAGAAGGACTAATTTACAATGAGCAGTTCTTC
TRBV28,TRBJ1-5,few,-,CASRWDNNQPQHF,TGTGCCAGCAGGTGGGACAACAATCAGCCCCAGCATTTT
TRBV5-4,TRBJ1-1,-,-,CASSLGQSNTEAFF,TGTGCCAGCAGCTTGGGACAGTCGAACACTGAAGCTTTCTTT
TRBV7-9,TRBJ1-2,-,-,CASSDLGFLVNYGYTF,TGTGCCAGCAGCGACCTAGGATTCCTCGTTAACTATGGCTACACCTTC
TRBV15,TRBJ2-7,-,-,CATSRASGADEQYF,TGTGCCACCAGCAGGGCCTCCGGCGCGGACGAGCAGTACTTC
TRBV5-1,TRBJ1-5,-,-,CASSPDTGFGQPQHF,TGCGCCAGCAGCCCAGATACAGGGTTCGGTCAGCCCCAGCATTTT
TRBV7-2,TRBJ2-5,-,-,CASSSYSSLQRNF,TGTGCCAGCAGCTCATACTCGTCCCTCCAGCGGAACTTC
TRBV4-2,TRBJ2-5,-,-,CASSQDPDTLGTQYF,TGTGCCAGCAGCCAAGACCCGGACACACTGGGGACCCAGTACTTC
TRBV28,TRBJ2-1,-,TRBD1,CASRERDRGGNEQFF,TGTGCCAGCAGGGAGCGGGACAGGGGAGGCAATGAGCAGTTCTTC
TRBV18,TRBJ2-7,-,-,CASQGGRGSGSYEQYF,TGTGCCAGCCAAGGGGGTCGCGGGAGTGGTTCCTACGAGCAGTACTTC